A single sample gave rise to the 11 T cell receptor beta chains below, sequenced in a study of OX40 agonist ivuxolimab in advanced cancers. Some clones are missing from TCRdb's copy, which holds only in-frame ones; the method was immunoSEQ multiplex PCR. The sample carries tens of thousands of clones, around 80% recorded once. The sample consisted of CD4+ or CD8+ T cells sorted from blood, taken in a trial of the OX40 agonist ivuxolimab. Receptor source: an adult with an advanced solid tumor such as melanoma, head and neck, liver or kidney cancer.

The V and J genes are TRBV29-1 and TRBJ2-3, with D possibly matching TRBD1 (6 bases). The V end lost 6 bases, the J end lost 2 bases, and 18 bases lay between the germline ends. The CDR3 runs to 15 residues. Germline CDR1 reads SQVTM; CDR2 reads ANQGSEA. The CDR3 spells CSVPGPVGATDTQYF. CDR3 sequence (DNA): TGCAGCGTGCCCGGGCCAGTGGGGGCCACAGATACGCAGTATTTT.

This chain links TRBV7-6 with TRBJ2-7, with a tentative D call TRBD2 (6 bases). Looked up from germline, CDR1 is SGHVS and CDR2 is FNYEAQ. V lost 3 bases to trimming and J lost 2 bases, with 11 bases between them. CDR3 length: 14 residues. CDR3 in amino acids: CASSFLEGPYEQYF. The DNA of the CDR3 is TGTGCCAGCAGCTTCCTGGAGGGACCCTACGAGCAGTACTTC.

This clone came up a few times. The chain joins TRBV5-4 to TRBJ2-1; TRBD2 matches at 8 bases. The CDR3 has 17 amino acids. Trimming took 4 bases from V and 5 from J; bases not matched to a gene: 14. Germline assignment: CDR1 SGHNT and CDR2 YYREEE (reference sequence). This CDR3 is CASSTGGGGRWNNEQFF. CDR3 bases: TGTGCCAGCAGCACTGGGGGCGGGGGGCGGTGGAACAATGAGCAGTTCTTC.

The V gene is TRBV28, the J gene TRBJ1-4; D uncertain. Trimming shortened V by 4 bases and J by 8 bases, and 14 bases separated the two germline ends. Germline CDR1 reads MDHEN; CDR2 reads SYDVKM. This CDR3 region has 14 residues. CDR3 nucleotides: TGTGCCAGCAGTTGGGAGGTCGGCCTAGAAAAACTGTTTTTT. The encoded protein is CASSWEVGLEKLFF.

The chain combines TRBV2 with TRBJ1-6; unclear D gene. The germline CDR1 and CDR2 sequences are SNHLY and FYNNEI. Trimming took off 2 bases at V and 4 bases at J, with 9 bases between the two ends. The CDR3 spans 15 residues. The CDR3 spells CASSESQAYNSPLHF. The CDR3 DNA is TGTGCCAGCAGTGAATCCCAGGCTTATAATTCACCCCTCCACTTT.

The chain couples TRBV11-2 to TRBJ2-3; no clear D gene. Trimming shortened V by 3 bases and J by 8 bases, and 15 bases separated the two germline ends. The CDR3 contains 14 residues. The germline CDR1 and CDR2 sequences are SGHAT and FQNNGV. CDR3 loop: CASSFGSVTGTQYF. CDR3 DNA: TGTGCCAGCAGCTTTGGGTCCGTGACGGGTACGCAGTATTTT.

The chain uses TRBV11-1 and TRBJ2-5, with D possibly matching TRBD2 (5 bases). V was clipped by 2 bases and J by 2 bases, with 15 bases between them. The CDR3 loop spans 16 amino acids. Per germline, CDR1 SGHAT and CDR2 FQDESV (reference sequence). CDR3 DNA: TGTGCCAGCAGCTTATCTCCTAGCTACGGACAAGAGACCCAGTACTTC. The encoded protein is CASSLSPSYGQETQYF.

In its sample, this clone ranks as medium-sized. The J gene is TRBJ1-5, the V gene TRBV19; D gene uncertain. With 1 base removed from V and 1 base from J, the gap between germline ends came to 8 bases. CDR1 LNHDA and CDR2 SQIVND come from the germline V gene (reference sequence). This CDR3 contains 15 residues. The CDR3 DNA follows: TGTGCCAGTAGTATAGGCATACTGAGCAATCAGCCCCAGCATTTT. Its protein product is CASSIGILSNQPQHF.

The J gene is TRBJ1-2, the V gene TRBV29-1; D ambiguous. Germline V CDR1 and CDR2: SQVTM, ANQGSEA. The CDR3 has 13 residues. V was pared by 0 bases and J by 2 bases, with 7 bases between. Written as DNA, the CDR3 is TGCAGCGTTGAAGAAGAGGTGAACTATGGCTACACCTTC. The encoded protein is CSVEEEVNYGYTF. Filled out from reference TRBV29-1 and TRBJ1-2, the complete variable domain reads SAVISQKPSRDICQRGTSLTIQCQVDSQVTMMFWYRQQPGQSLTLIATANQGSEATYESGFVIDKFPISRPNLTFSTLTVSNMSPEDSSIYLCSVEEEVNYGYTFGSGTRLTVV.

This chain links TRBV11-2 with TRBJ1-2, with D uncertain. Trimming removed 5 bases from V and 3 bases from J, with 10 bases in between. CDR1 SGHAT and CDR2 FQNNGV come from the germline V gene. The CDR3 is 13 amino acids. The DNA of the CDR3 is TGTGCCAGCAGCCCCGACACCTACTATGGCTACACCTTC. Translation: CASSPDTYYGYTF.

The V call is TRBV18, the J call TRBJ1-5; D remains unclear. V lost 2 bases, J lost 3 bases, and 11 bases lay in between. Germline CDR1 KGHSH, CDR2 LQKENI. CDR3 length: 15 residues. For the CDR3, the DNA is TGTGCCAGCTCACCAGATTTCCAGTACAATCAGCCCCAGCATTTT. Amino acids: CASSPDFQYNQPQHF.